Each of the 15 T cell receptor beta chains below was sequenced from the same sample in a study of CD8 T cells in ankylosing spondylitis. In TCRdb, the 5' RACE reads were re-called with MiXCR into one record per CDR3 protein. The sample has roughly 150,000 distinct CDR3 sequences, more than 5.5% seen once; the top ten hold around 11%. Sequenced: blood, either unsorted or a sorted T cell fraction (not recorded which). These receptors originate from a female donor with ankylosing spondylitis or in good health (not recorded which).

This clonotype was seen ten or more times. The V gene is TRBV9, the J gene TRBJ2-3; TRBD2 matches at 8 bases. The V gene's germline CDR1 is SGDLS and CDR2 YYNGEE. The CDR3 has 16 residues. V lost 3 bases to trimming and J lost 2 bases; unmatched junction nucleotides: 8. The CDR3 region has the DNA TGTGCCAGCAGCGAGACTAGCGCCGGCTTCACAGATACGCAGTATTTT. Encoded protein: CASSETSAGFTDTQYF. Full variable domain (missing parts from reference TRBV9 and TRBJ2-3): DSGVTQTPKHLITATGQRVTLRCSPRSGDLSVYWYQQSLDQGLQFLIQYYNGEERAKGNILERFSAQQFPDLHSELNLSSLELGDSALYFCASSETSAGFTDTQYFGPGTRLTVL.

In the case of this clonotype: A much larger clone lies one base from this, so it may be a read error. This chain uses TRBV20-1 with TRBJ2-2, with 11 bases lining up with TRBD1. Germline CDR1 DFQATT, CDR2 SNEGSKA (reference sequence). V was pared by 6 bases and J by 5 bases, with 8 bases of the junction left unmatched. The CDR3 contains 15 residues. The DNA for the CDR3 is TGCAGTGCCGCTGGACAGGGGGCTGAGACCGGGGAGCTGTTTTTT. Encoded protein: CSAAGQGAETGELFF.

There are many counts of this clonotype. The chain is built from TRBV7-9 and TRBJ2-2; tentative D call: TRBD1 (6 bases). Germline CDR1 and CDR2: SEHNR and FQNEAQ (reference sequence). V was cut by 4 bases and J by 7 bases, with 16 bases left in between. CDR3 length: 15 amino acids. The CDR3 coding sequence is TGTGCCAGCAGCTCCGGACAGACCAGGGGCGGGGAGCTGTTTTTT. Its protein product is CASSSGQTRGGELFF.

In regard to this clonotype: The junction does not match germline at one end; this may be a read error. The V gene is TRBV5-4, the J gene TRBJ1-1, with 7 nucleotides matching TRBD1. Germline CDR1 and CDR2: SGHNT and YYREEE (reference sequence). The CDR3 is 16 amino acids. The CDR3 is CANSFGGGTVNTEAFF. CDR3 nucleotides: TGTGCCAACAGCTTCGGAGGTGGGACAGTGAACACTGAAGCTTTCTTT.

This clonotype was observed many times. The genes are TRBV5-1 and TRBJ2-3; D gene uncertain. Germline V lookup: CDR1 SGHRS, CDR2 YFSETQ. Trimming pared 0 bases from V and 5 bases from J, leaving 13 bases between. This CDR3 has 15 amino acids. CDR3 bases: TGCGCCAGCAGCTTGGTAACAGTCCTTCGAGATACGCAGTATTTT. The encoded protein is CASSLVTVLRDTQYF.

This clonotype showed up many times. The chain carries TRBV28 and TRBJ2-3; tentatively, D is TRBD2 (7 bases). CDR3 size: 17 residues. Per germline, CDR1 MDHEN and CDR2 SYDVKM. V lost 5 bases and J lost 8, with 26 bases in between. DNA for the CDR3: TGTGCCAGCAGTCCCCCCTTGGGGCTGCAAGGGGGGGGTACGCAGTATTTT. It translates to CASSPPLGLQGGGTQYF.

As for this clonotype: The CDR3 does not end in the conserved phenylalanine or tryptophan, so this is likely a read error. CDR3 sequence: CASSFEAGGDTGELFL. The CDR3 coding sequence is TGTGCCAGCAGCTTTGAGGCGGGGGGGGACACCGGGGAGCTGTTTCTT. The rearrangement links TRBV5-4 to TRBJ2-2, with 9 bases identical to TRBD2. J was trimmed by 3 bases and V by 2 bases; bases with no gene match: 5. CDR1 and CDR2 (germline): SGHNT, YYREEE (reference sequence). CDR3 length: 16 residues.

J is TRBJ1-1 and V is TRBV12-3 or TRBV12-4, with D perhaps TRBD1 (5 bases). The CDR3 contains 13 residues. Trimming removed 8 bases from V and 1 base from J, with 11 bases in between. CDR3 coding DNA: TGTGCCAGCGTAGGGGTAACGAACACTGAAGCTTTCTTT. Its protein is CASVGVTNTEAFF.

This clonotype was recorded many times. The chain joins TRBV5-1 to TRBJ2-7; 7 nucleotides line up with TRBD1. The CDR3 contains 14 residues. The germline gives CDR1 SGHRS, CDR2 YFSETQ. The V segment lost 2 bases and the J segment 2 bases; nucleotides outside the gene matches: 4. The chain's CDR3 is CASSLGTATYEQYF. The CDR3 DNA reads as TGCGCCAGCAGCTTAGGGACAGCCACCTACGAGCAGTACTTC.

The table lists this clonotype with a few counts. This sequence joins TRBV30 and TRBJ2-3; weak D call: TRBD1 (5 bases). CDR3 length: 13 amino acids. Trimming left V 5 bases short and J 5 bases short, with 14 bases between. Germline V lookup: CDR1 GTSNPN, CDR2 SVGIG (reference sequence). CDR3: CAWGAKWRDTQYF. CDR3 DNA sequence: TGTGCCTGGGGGGCGAAGTGGCGAGATACGCAGTATTTT.

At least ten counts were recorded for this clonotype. CDR3 DNA: TGTGCCAGCAGCTTGTTAGGAGATACGCAGTATTTT. Its protein is CASSLLGDTQYF. The rearrangement joins TRBV5-4 to TRBJ2-3, with no clear D. The CDR3 runs 12 residues. Germline CDR1 reads SGHNT; CDR2 reads YYREEE (reference sequence). V was clipped by 1 base and J by 5 bases, with 5 bases between them.

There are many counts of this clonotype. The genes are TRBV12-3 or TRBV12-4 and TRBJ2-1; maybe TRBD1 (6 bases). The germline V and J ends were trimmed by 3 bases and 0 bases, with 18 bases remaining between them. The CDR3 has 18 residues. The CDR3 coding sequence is TGTGCCAGCAGTTTCTTCCTAGGGGGATTACCCTCCTACAATGAGCAGTTCTTC. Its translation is CASSFFLGGLPSYNEQFF.

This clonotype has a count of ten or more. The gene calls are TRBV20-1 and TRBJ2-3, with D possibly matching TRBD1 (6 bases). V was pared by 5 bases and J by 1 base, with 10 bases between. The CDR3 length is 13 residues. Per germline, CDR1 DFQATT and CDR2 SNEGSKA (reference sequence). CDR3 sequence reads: CSAPRTGTDTQYF. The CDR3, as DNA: TGCAGTGCTCCCCGGACAGGCACAGATACGCAGTATTTT.

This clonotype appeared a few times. Here the CDR3 DNA reads TGCGCCAGCAGTCCCGACAGGGTGAGAAATAATTCACCCCTCCACTTT. The encoded protein is CASSPDRVRNNSPLHF. The rearrangement joins TRBV5-1 to TRBJ1-6, with 7 bases that match TRBD1. Germline lookup yields CDR1 SGHRS and CDR2 YFSETQ. The V and J ends lost 5 bases and 5 bases, in that order; junction bases with no gene match: 10. The CDR3 runs to 16 residues.

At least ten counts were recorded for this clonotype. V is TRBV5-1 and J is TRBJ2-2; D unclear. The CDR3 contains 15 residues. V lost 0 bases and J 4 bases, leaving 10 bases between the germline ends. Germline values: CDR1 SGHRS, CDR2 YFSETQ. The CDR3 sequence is CASSLDGRFTGELFF. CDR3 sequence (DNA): TGCGCCAGCAGCTTGGACGGACGTTTCACCGGGGAGCTGTTTTTT.